This T cell receptor (beta chain) was sequenced in a study of cytomegalovirus exposure and HLA in healthy donors. The overall study: A prior analysis found about 120 million unique TCR beta sequences from 150 million to 200 million T cells. Study-wide points: A later analysis linked 15,000 to 20,000 TCR beta sequences to HLA alleles at 0.05 false discovery rate. Apart from CMV serostatus, no immune exposure information was available. Compared with the roughly 700-donor mean, an Asian-associated ancestry cluster reportedly had fewer N-insertions, according to a later analysis.

Details on this clone: Its cognate antigen is unknown.

Amplification used 60 Vbeta primers and 13 Jbeta primers. Repertoires were generated with immunoSEQ multiplex PCR, while TCRdb's copy carries only in-frame clones and drops some. This table holds 75,000 to 95,000 clones, 80% to 90% found once. Germline trimming cut 6 bases from V and 5 bases from J; bases unmatched to any gene: 12. The CDR3 is 17 amino acids. Germline V gene data show CDR1 as MNHEY and CDR2 as SMNVEV (reference sequence). Sequenced material: PBMCs. The source is a man younger than 35 in good health and CMV-seronegative. The chain links TRBV27 to TRBJ2-1, with TRBD2 identical over 11 bases. CDR3 loop: CASRGHGLAGLNNEQFF. The CDR3 DNA reads as TGTGCCAGCAGGGGACATGGACTAGCGGGCCTCAACAATGAGCAGTTCTTC.